What follows describes a single T cell receptor (beta chain). The antigen is not known. This table comes from immunoSEQ multiplex PCR, and its TCRdb copy is limited to in-frame clones, with some not included. The table includes about 54,000 clones, approximately 89% detected once. This specimen belongs to a study of OX40 agonist ivuxolimab in advanced cancers. Deletions cut 1 base from V and 5 bases from J, with 6 bases between. This CDR3 is built from 12 residues. The germline CDR1 and CDR2 sequences are MGHRA and YSYEKL. Study-wide results and caveats: At 0.1 to 3.0 mg/kg and by week 6, clonal expansion occurred in CD4+ and CD8+ blood T cells.

The material was CD4+ or CD8+ T cells sorted from blood, obtained in a trial of the OX40 agonist ivuxolimab. The gene calls are TRBV4-1 and TRBJ2-7; no firm D call. The receptor comes from an adult with an advanced solid tumor such as melanoma, head and neck, liver or kidney cancer. CDR3 sequence: CASSQGRNEQYF. As DNA, the CDR3 is TGCGCCAGCAGCCAAGGCCGGAACGAGCAGTACTTC.